The 16 T cell receptor beta chains in this list originate from one sample, sequenced in a study of T cells in Graves' hyperthyroidism and ophthalmopathy. TCR beta CDR3 regions were amplified from RNA. HTBI primers were used for first-round RT-PCR of the TCR CDR3. TCRdb re-derived calls from the multiplex PCR reads in MiXCR, one entry per CDR3 protein. The sample holds fewer than 200,000 distinct CDR3 sequences, just under 9.5% seen once. The sequencing sample was made of blood. These receptors all come from a young woman with Graves' hyperthyroidism that later progressed to Graves' ophthalmopathy.

As for this clonotype: A single base separates this from a much larger clone, so it may be a read error. This chain connects TRBV4-2 to TRBJ2-7; weak D call: TRBD2 (6 bases). V gave up 0 bases and J gave up 1 base, with 13 bases separating them. The germline V gene encodes CDR1 LGHNA and CDR2 YNFKEQ. CDR3 length: 16 residues. The CDR3 DNA is TGTGCCAGCAGCCAAGATACTAGCCGGACATCCTACGAGCAGTACTTC. It yields the protein CASSQDTSRTSYEQYF.

This chain uses TRBV3-1 with TRBJ2-3, with 11 positions matching TRBD2. CDR3 length: 15 residues. Per germline, CDR1 LGHDT and CDR2 YNNKEL (reference sequence). J gave up 8 bases and V 4 bases, and 8 bases lay outside the gene matches. CDR3 DNA sequence: TGTGCCAGCAGCCTGGCTAGCGGGGGGCATGGTACGCAGTATTTT. Translated, it gives CASSLASGGHGTQYF.

As to this clonotype: A much more abundant neighbour one base away suggests this may be a read error. Written as DNA, the CDR3 is TGTGCCAGCAGCTTACTAGCGTCCAATGAGCAGTTCTTC. It specifies CASSLLASNEQFF. The rearrangement links TRBV7-6 to TRBJ2-1, with D possibly being TRBD2 (6 bases). The CDR3 is 13 residues long. CDR1 is SGHVS and CDR2 is FNYEAQ in the germline V gene. The V end lost 2 bases, the J end lost 6 bases, and 8 bases lay between the germline ends.

Many counts were recorded for this clonotype. In DNA form, the CDR3 reads TGTGCCAGCAGCTTAAAGGGACAGGGGGCCCCTGAAGCTTTCTTT. The encoded protein is CASSLKGQGAPEAFF. The chain combines TRBV7-9 with TRBJ1-1, with 12 bases that match TRBD1. V lost 2 bases, J lost 6 bases, and 4 bases stayed unmatched. There are 15 residues in the CDR3. The germline V gene has CDR1 SEHNR and CDR2 FQNEAQ (reference sequence).

This clonotype was found a few times. The chain joins TRBV2 to TRBJ1-2, with D tentatively TRBD1 (6 bases). Germline CDR1 reads SNHLY; CDR2 reads FYNNEI. V lost 6 bases, J lost 4 bases, and 12 bases lay in between. The CDR3 totals 13 residues. The CDR3 DNA is TGTGCCAGCAGGGGTGACAGGTTCTATGGCTACACCTTC. This translates into CASRGDRFYGYTF. The whole variable domain, filled in from reference TRBV2 and TRBJ1-2, reads EPEVTQTPSHQVTQMGQEVILRCVPISNHLYFYWYRQILGQKVEFLVSFYNNEISEKSEIFDDQFSVERPDGSNFTLKIRSTKLEDSAMYFCASRGDRFYGYTFGSGTRLTVV.

This clonotype was picked up many times. This chain joins TRBV20-1 and TRBJ1-2; no clear D. CDR3 length equals 13 residues. Germline lookup yields CDR1 DFQATT and CDR2 SNEGSKA (reference sequence). Trimming cost V 5 bases and J 4 bases, with 14 bases left between them. CDR3 sequence reads: CSAQIDWLYGYTF. Here the CDR3 DNA reads TGCAGTGCTCAAATTGACTGGCTCTATGGCTACACCTTC.

This clonotype was observed a handful of times. The chain couples TRBV7-3 to TRBJ1-1, with D unresolved. Trimming left V 5 bases short and J 2 bases short, with 9 bases between. This CDR3 is 13 amino acids long. CDR1 is SGHTA and CDR2 is FQGTGA in the germline V gene. CDR3 residues: CASSTKGNTEAFF. The CDR3 coding sequence is TGTGCCAGCAGCACCAAGGGTAACACTGAAGCTTTCTTT.

The V call is TRBV30, the J call TRBJ2-3; 8 positions match TRBD2. J lost 3 bases, V lost 0 bases, and 2 bases had no gene match. Germline V lookup: CDR1 GTSNPN, CDR2 SVGIG (reference sequence). The CDR3 length is 14 residues. The CDR3 protein is CAWSVAGVTDTQYF. The DNA of the CDR3 is TGTGCCTGGAGTGTAGCGGGAGTAACAGATACGCAGTATTTT. The whole variable domain, filled in from reference TRBV30 and TRBJ2-3, reads SQTIHQWPATLVQPVGSPLSLECTVEGTSNPNLYWYRQAAGRGLQLLFYSVGIGQISSEVPQNLSASRPQDRQFILSSKKLLLSDSGFYLCAWSVAGVTDTQYFGPGTRLTVL.

This clonotype was recorded many times. V gene TRBV7-8 combines with J gene TRBJ1-1; D is undetermined. The germline CDR1 and CDR2 sequences are SGHVS and FQNEAQ. This CDR3 contains 13 residues. Trimming left V 3 bases short and J 0 bases short, with 5 bases between. CDR3 bases: TGTGCCAGCAGCTTCGGTATGAACACTGAAGCTTTCTTT. Translated, it gives CASSFGMNTEAFF.

This clonotype was recorded at least ten times. The CDR3 DNA follows: TGTGCCAGCAGCTTAGGTACAGGGGGACGGGCTTTCTTT. Protein product: CASSLGTGGRAFF. The chain joins TRBV7-6 to TRBJ1-1; 8 bases are a match to TRBD1. The CDR3 spans 13 residues. The germline gives CDR1 SGHVS, CDR2 FNYEAQ. Trimming at V came to 1 base and at J to 11 bases, leaving 6 bases not matched to a gene.

A word on this clonotype: With a much larger clone just one base away, this may be a read error. V usage is TRBV27 and J usage is TRBJ2-3; D ambiguous. CDR3 length: 13 residues. Germline CDR1 reads MNHEY; CDR2 reads SMNVEV (reference sequence). In DNA form, the CDR3 reads TGTGCCAGCAGTTTTTCTCCGTCACATACGCGGTATTTT. Translating gives CASSFSPSHTRYF.

This clonotype came up a few times. V and J are TRBV19 and TRBJ2-3; tentative D call: TRBD1 (6 bases). The CDR3 is 13 residues long. CDR1 LNHDA and CDR2 SQIVND come from the germline V gene (reference sequence). Trimming shortened V by 5 bases and J by 2 bases, and 8 bases separated the two germline ends. CDR3 amino acids: CASSGTHTDTQYF. CDR3 sequence (DNA): TGTGCCAGTAGTGGGACACACACAGATACGCAGTATTTT.

The J gene is TRBJ1-6, the V gene TRBV19; a weak D match, TRBD1 (5 bases). The CDR3 has 14 amino acids. Trimming stripped 3 bases from V and 7 bases from J, with 10 bases between. Germline assignment: CDR1 LNHDA and CDR2 SQIVND (reference sequence). DNA of the CDR3: TGTGCCAGTAGTATTACTGGGGACAATTCACCCCTCCACTTT. This gives the protein CASSITGDNSPLHF. Supplemented by reference TRBV19 and TRBJ1-6, the full variable domain reads DGGITQSPKYLFRKEGQNVTLSCEQNLNHDAMYWYRQDPGQGLRLIYYSQIVNDFQKGDIAEGYSVSREKKESFPLTVTSAQKNPTAFYLCASSITGDNSPLHFGNGTRLTVT.

This clonotype came up a few times. This chain uses TRBV20-1 with TRBJ2-2; 7 bases agree with TRBD2. Germline V lookup: CDR1 DFQATT, CDR2 SNEGSKA (reference sequence). The CDR3 is 14 amino acids. Unmatched junction bases numbered 5, after V lost 3 bases and J lost 4 bases. DNA for the CDR3: TGCAGTGCTAGCCAGGGACTAATCACCGGGGAGCTGTTTTTT. Its translation: CSASQGLITGELFF.

This clonotype came up many times. The chain couples TRBV30 to TRBJ2-1; TRBD2 matches at 8 bases. The CDR3 has 16 residues. In germline, CDR1 is GTSNPN, CDR2 SVGIG (reference sequence). Germline trimming cut 1 base from V and 8 bases from J; bases unmatched to any gene: 13. Here the CDR3 DNA reads TGTGCCTGGAGTGGGGGCTTTGACGGGAGGGCGGATGAGCAGTTCTTC. Translated: CAWSGGFDGRADEQFF.

This clonotype was observed a handful of times. The chain links TRBV9 to TRBJ2-1; TRBD2 aligns across 9 bases. Germline CDR1 is SGDLS and CDR2 is YYNGEE. Trimming removed 2 bases from V and 5 bases from J; junction bases left unmatched: 5. This CDR3 is 15 amino acids long. The CDR3 coding sequence is TGTGCCAGCAGCGTCGGCGGGGGGGCCAACAATGAGCAGTTCTTC. Translation gives CASSVGGGANNEQFF.